Presented here are 25 T cell receptor beta chains from one specimen sequenced in a study of blood T cells in healthy people across ages. Primed by a sample-barcoded 5' primer and a J-beta primer mix, a second PCR proceeded for roughly 6 to 12 cycles. TCRdb itself ran the 5' RACE reads through MiXCR, one entry per CDR3 protein. The sample shows hundreds of thousands of distinct CDR3 sequences, approximately 25% of them seen only once. These records were also assigned to another study, of T cells of mothers and their children.

Input material: blood. The receptors shown here come from a boy between 10 and 17 years old in good health.

V is TRBV7-3 and J is TRBJ2-1, with 12 bases lining up with TRBD2. This CDR3 is 17 amino acids long. J lost 4 bases, V lost 5 bases, and 9 bases had no gene match. Germline-derived CDR1 and CDR2 are SGHTA and FQGTGA. The CDR3 DNA reads as TGTGCCAGCAGCCCAAGACTAGCGGGAGACCCTTACAATGAGCAGTTCTTC. Protein: CASSPRLAGDPYNEQFF.

The table lists this clonotype with many counts. CDR3 coding DNA: TGCAGTGCTAGCGGAGCGGGAGGAACTGGTGAGCAGTTCTTC. It translates to CSASGAGGTGEQFF. The rearrangement joins TRBV20-1 to TRBJ2-1; 9 positions agree with TRBD2. CDR1 and CDR2 (germline): DFQATT, SNEGSKA (reference sequence). This CDR3 spans 14 amino acids. Trimming at V came to 3 bases and at J to 9 bases, leaving 9 bases not matched to a gene.

CDR3 in amino acids: CASSLSKSSPYQETQYF. The CDR3 DNA reads TGTGCCAGCAGTTTATCGAAATCCAGCCCGTACCAAGAGACCCAGTACTTC. V gene TRBV27 combines with J gene TRBJ2-5; no clear D gene. CDR1 MNHEY and CDR2 SMNVEV come from the germline V gene (reference sequence). V was pared by 0 bases and J by 0 bases, with 14 bases between. The CDR3 contains 17 residues.

The CDR3 spells CATRDRGSPGNTIYF. Here the CDR3 DNA reads TGTGCCACCAGGGACAGGGGATCCCCTGGAAACACCATATATTTT. This chain joins TRBV24-1 and TRBJ1-3; 9 bases line up with TRBD1. From germline, CDR1 is KGHDR and CDR2 SFDVKD. J gave up 2 bases and V 7 bases, and 5 bases lay outside the gene matches. The CDR3 spans 15 residues.

The chain has TRBV10-3 and TRBJ2-4, with 10 bases matching TRBD2. CDR3 size: 15 residues. Germline V gives CDR1 ENHRY, CDR2 SYGVKD. V lost 6 bases and J lost 6; bases outside the gene matches: 8. The CDR3: CAISPKAGGINIQYF. CDR3 nucleotide sequence: TGTGCCATCAGCCCAAAAGCGGGGGGGATAAACATTCAGTACTTC.

The J gene is TRBJ1-2, the V gene TRBV12-3 or TRBV12-4, with D possibly being TRBD1 (5 bases). V lost 4 bases, J lost 7 bases, and 10 bases lay in between. The CDR3 extends over 12 amino acids. The CDR3 spells CASSYPGSGYTF. The CDR3 nucleotides read TGTGCCAGCAGTTACCCAGGGAGTGGCTACACCTTC.

The table lists this clonotype with a few counts. The chain employs TRBV29-1 and TRBJ2-3; D is undetermined. CDR1 is SQVTM, CDR2 ANQGSEA, per germline. V gave up 7 bases and J gave up 3 bases, with 11 bases separating them. This CDR3 has 12 amino acids. The CDR3 region has the DNA TGCAGCGGCACTATGGGGACAGATACGCAGTATTTT. Translated: CSGTMGTDTQYF.

This clonotype turned up a few times. This chain links TRBV12-3 or TRBV12-4 with TRBJ2-7; 10 bases agree with TRBD1. V shed 6 bases and J 4 bases; nucleotides not matched to a gene: 6. CDR3 size: 14 residues. The CDR3 nucleotides read TGTGCCAGCAGGGGAGGGGACAGGGGTTACGAGCAGTACTTC. Protein product: CASRGGDRGYEQYF.

V is TRBV4-3 and J is TRBJ2-5, with D uncertain. This CDR3 comprises 12 residues. Germline values: CDR1 LGHNA, CDR2 YSLEER. Trimming left V 3 bases short and J 4 bases short, with 6 bases between. CDR3 loop: CASSHGPETQYF. The CDR3 region has the DNA TGCGCCAGCAGCCACGGCCCAGAGACCCAGTACTTC.

This clonotype was counted between two and nine times. This chain links TRBV28 with TRBJ1-4, with D possibly TRBD1 on 6 matching bases. The germline V gene has CDR1 MDHEN and CDR2 SYDVKM. Trimming shortened V by 5 bases and J by 7 bases, and 11 bases separated the two germline ends. The length of the CDR3 is 13 residues. The CDR3 bases are TGTGCCAGCAGTATTGGGGGCGGTGAAAAACTGTTTTTT. Protein product: CASSIGGGEKLFF.

V usage is TRBV25-1 and J usage is TRBJ2-1; 9 bases are shared with TRBD2. The J call may be wrong; the DNA end is better matched by TRBJ2-5. Germline V gives CDR1 MGHDK, CDR2 SYGVNS. There are 18 residues in the CDR3. CDR3: CASSDGAGGERSGETQYF. The CDR3 DNA is TGTGCCAGCAGTGATGGAGCGGGGGGAGAGCGGTCTGGAGAGACCCAGTACTTC.

The chain's CDR3 is CASSQSGVRGPLDTQYF. Here the CDR3 DNA reads TGTGCCAGCAGCCAATCCGGCGTAAGGGGGCCGTTGGATACGCAGTATTTT. The V call is TRBV3-1, the J call TRBJ2-3; 7 positions match TRBD1. Germline V gives CDR1 LGHDT, CDR2 YNNKEL (reference sequence). V dropped 2 bases and J dropped 6; count of bases not matched to a gene: 14. The CDR3 covers 17 residues.

This clonotype has only a few counts. This chain connects TRBV15 to TRBJ2-5, with 12 positions matching TRBD2. J gave up 5 bases and V 0 bases, and 7 bases lay outside the gene matches. The CDR3 is 17 amino acids. The germline V gene has CDR1 LNHNV and CDR2 YYDKDF (reference sequence). The CDR3 nucleotides read TGTGCCACCAGCAGAGACTCGACTAGCGGGAGTTGGGAGACCCAGTACTTC. It specifies CATSRDSTSGSWETQYF.

The gene calls are TRBV9 and TRBJ2-5, with 9 bases lining up with TRBD2. Judging by the DNA end, TRBJ2-1 fits better; the J call may be wrong. Germline CDR1 reads SGDLS; CDR2 reads YYNGEE. This CDR3 contains 13 residues. The CDR3 reads CASSVGSGGEQFF. CDR3 DNA sequence: TGTGCCAGCAGCGTAGGTAGCGGGGGTGAGCAGTTCTTC.

V gene TRBV6-5 combines with J gene TRBJ2-1; 8 bases fit TRBD1. V lost 7 bases and J lost 3; bases outside the gene matches: 5. There are 14 residues in the CDR3. The V gene's germline CDR1 is MNHEY and CDR2 SVGAGI. The CDR3 nucleotides are TGTGCCAGCACCCGAGACAGGGGCTACAATGAGCAGTTCTTC. Translating it yields CASTRDRGYNEQFF.

The chain has TRBV10-3 and TRBJ1-5, with 8 bases fitting TRBD1. The length of the CDR3 is 15 residues. J gave up 0 bases and V 6 bases, and 4 bases lay outside the gene matches. Germline-derived CDR1 and CDR2 are ENHRY and SYGVKD. For the CDR3, the DNA is TGTGCCATCAGAAAGGGACAGGATAGCAATCAGCCCCAGCATTTT. It translates to CAIRKGQDSNQPQHF.

This rearrangement joins TRBV7-2 to TRBJ2-3; 12 nucleotides agree with TRBD2. The CDR3 runs to 16 residues. The germline gives CDR1 SGHTA, CDR2 FQGNSA. V dropped 4 bases and J dropped 6; count of bases not matched to a gene: 8. Written as DNA, the CDR3 is TGTGCCAGCAGCTCGAGACTAGCGGGGGCCCTGGATACGCAGTATTTT. Its protein is CASSSRLAGALDTQYF.

This clonotype was seen a handful of times. J is TRBJ2-7 and V is TRBV28; D remains unclear. Germline assignment: CDR1 MDHEN and CDR2 SYDVKM. V lost 7 bases to trimming and J lost 3 bases, with 16 bases between them. The CDR3 totals 14 residues. CDR3 nucleotide sequence: TGTGCCAGCACACCCGAAGGACCGAGCTACGAGCAGTACTTC. Translation: CASTPEGPSYEQYF.

This clonotype was seen a few times. The chain links TRBV27 to TRBJ2-3, with 7 bases matching TRBD2. V lost 6 bases, J lost 8 bases, and 14 bases stayed unmatched. Germline V lookup: CDR1 MNHEY, CDR2 SMNVEV (reference sequence). The CDR3 totals 15 residues. The CDR3 loop is CASRGGGRGIGTQYF. The CDR3 DNA is TGTGCCAGCAGGGGAGGTGGGAGGGGAATAGGTACGCAGTATTTT.

V gene TRBV29-1 combines with J gene TRBJ1-2; perhaps TRBD1 as D (5 bases). The CDR3 sequence is 16 residues long. V dropped 0 bases and J dropped 0 bases, with 14 bases sitting between them. Per germline, CDR1 SQVTM and CDR2 ANQGSEA. The CDR3 DNA reads TGCAGCGTTGAAGACCCCTTTAGGGGTGCTAACTATGGCTACACCTTC. Protein: CSVEDPFRGANYGYTF.

The chain combines TRBV6-1 with TRBJ1-5; no firm D call. Trimming removed 4 bases from V and 5 bases from J, with 12 bases in between. Germline V gene lookup returns CDR1 MNHNS and CDR2 SASEGT. The CDR3 is 14 amino acids. Here the CDR3 DNA reads TGTGCCAGCAGTGCTATTTCACTGGATCAGCCCCAGCATTTT. Amino acids: CASSAISLDQPQHF.

V and J are TRBV7-2 and TRBJ2-2, with D perhaps assigned TRBD1 or TRBD2 (5 bases each). CDR3 length: 16 amino acids. Trimming took off 4 bases at V and 0 bases at J, with 12 bases between the two ends. CDR1 SGHTA and CDR2 FQGNSA come from the germline V gene. The CDR3, as DNA: TGTGCCAGCAGCTCTCCGGGACGACCGAACACCGGGGAGCTGTTTTTT. Protein product: CASSSPGRPNTGELFF. The whole variable domain, remainder taken from reference TRBV7-2 and TRBJ2-2, is GAGVSQSPSNKVTEKGKDVELRCDPISGHTALYWYRQSLGQGLEFLIYFQGNSAPDKSGLPSDRFSAERTGGSVSTLTIQRTQQEDSAVYLCASSSPGRPNTGELFFGEGSRLTVL.

The CDR3 DNA sequence: TGTGCCAGCAGCTTGGAGCCCCATCGGTGGGAGCAGTACTTC. This codes for CASSLEPHRWEQYF. The gene calls are TRBV5-5 and TRBJ2-7; D is uncertain. The CDR3 runs 14 residues. CDR1 is SGHKS, CDR2 YYEKEE, per germline (reference sequence). Trimming took off 0 bases at V and 7 bases at J, with 14 bases between the two ends. Based on the CDR3 plus reference TRBV5-5 and TRBJ2-7, the full variable domain is DAGVTQSPTHLIKTRGQQVTLRCSPISGHKSVSWYQQVLGQGPQFIFQYYEKEERGRGNFPDRFSARQFPNYSSELNVNALLLGDSALYLCASSLEPHRWEQYFGPGTRLTVT.

This clonotype occurred a few times. The chain links TRBV12-5 to TRBJ2-4; D might be TRBD2 (6 bases). V lost 6 bases and J lost 0, with 18 bases in between. CDR1 is LGHNT and CDR2 is FRNRAP in the germline V gene. This CDR3 contains 17 residues. As DNA, the CDR3 is TGTGCTAGTGGCGATGCGACTAGACCACTAGCCAAAAACATTCAGTACTTC. Residues: CASGDATRPLAKNIQYF.

A few counts support this clonotype. The gene calls are TRBV6-1 and TRBJ2-7; TRBD2 might be the D (6 bases). The V gene lost 6 bases and the J gene lost 4 bases, with 19 bases spanning the gap. The CDR3 extends over 15 amino acids. Germline loops: CDR1 MNHNS, CDR2 SASEGT. CDR3 sequence reads: CASRPTGTLNYEQYF. As DNA, the CDR3 is TGTGCCAGCAGACCAACCGGGACTTTAAATTACGAGCAGTACTTC.